Below are 6 T cell receptor beta chains sequenced from a single sample in a study of shared clonotypes between healthy human individuals (dated by TCRdb to the early 2020s). Libraries were made using the immunoSEQ multiplex PCR assay. TCRdb holds this immuneACCESS table with in-frame rearrangements only. Some clones are missing; in checked studies, unresolved V genes explain under half, and the rest has no known cause. The sample table holds about 1.5 million clones, of which over 95% were seen once. Clones ranked in the top ten supply 1.2% of the sample. Sequencing input: naive CD4+ T cells sorted from blood. The cell subset or site label of this sample denotes: CD45RA+ positively selected. The receptors come from a man between 25 and 39 years old in good health.

The CDR3 DNA follows: TGTGCCAGCAGTTTCGTCCGGCTGCCCGCCTACGAGCAGTACTTC. Its translation is CASSFVRLPAYEQYF. The rearrangement uses TRBV27 and TRBJ2-7; no clear D. Deletions cut 3 bases from V and 2 bases from J, with 14 bases between. CDR1 MNHEY and CDR2 SMNVEV come from the germline V gene (reference sequence). This CDR3 region has 15 residues.

The V gene is TRBV5-4, the J gene TRBJ1-4, with D perhaps matching TRBD1 (5 bases). The CDR3 sequence is 16 residues long. Germline V gene lookup returns CDR1 SGHNT and CDR2 YYREEE (reference sequence). Trimming took 3 bases from V and 3 from J, leaving 15 bases between them. In DNA form, the CDR3 reads TGTGCCAGCAGCTCCGGGACGGCAAACGCTAATGAAAAACTGTTTTTT. Residues: CASSSGTANANEKLFF.

J is TRBJ2-7 and V is TRBV5-4; D might be TRBD1 or TRBD2, each matching 5 bases. V gave up 3 bases and J gave up 3 bases, with 16 bases separating them. CDR3 length: 15 residues. Germline CDR1 is SGHNT and CDR2 is YYREEE (reference sequence). CDR3 DNA sequence: TGTGCCAGCAGCTCCGGGACCCCGAATCTCTACGAGCAGTACTTC. Its protein is CASSSGTPNLYEQYF.

This chain connects TRBV30 to TRBJ2-6; D unresolved. The CDR3 totals 18 residues. Germline values: CDR1 GTSNPN, CDR2 SVGIG (reference sequence). Between the trimmed V and J ends, which lost 0 bases and 0 bases, there was a span of 15 bases. CDR3 sequence: CAWSVPGGSPSGANVLTF. The CDR3 DNA reads TGTGCCTGGAGTGTACCGGGCGGCAGTCCCTCTGGGGCCAACGTCCTGACTTTC.

This clone was recorded once. The J gene is TRBJ2-3, the V gene TRBV5-4; 9 positions agree with TRBD2. V was pared by 7 bases and J by 2 bases, with 5 bases of the junction left unmatched. CDR1 is SGHNT and CDR2 is YYREEE in the germline V gene (reference sequence). This CDR3 has 14 amino acids. CDR3 amino acids: CASEGGRATDTQYF. DNA for the CDR3: TGTGCCAGCGAAGGCGGGAGGGCCACAGATACGCAGTATTTT.

This chain connects TRBV7-9 to TRBJ2-1; 8 positions agree with TRBD2. This CDR3 region has 18 residues. V lost 5 bases and J lost 4; bases outside the gene matches: 16. Germline V gives CDR1 SEHNR, CDR2 FQNEAQ (reference sequence). The DNA for the CDR3 is TGTGCCAGCAGCGCGATAACCGGGACTAGACGTACTTACAATGAGCAGTTCTTC. This gives the protein CASSAITGTRRTYNEQFF.